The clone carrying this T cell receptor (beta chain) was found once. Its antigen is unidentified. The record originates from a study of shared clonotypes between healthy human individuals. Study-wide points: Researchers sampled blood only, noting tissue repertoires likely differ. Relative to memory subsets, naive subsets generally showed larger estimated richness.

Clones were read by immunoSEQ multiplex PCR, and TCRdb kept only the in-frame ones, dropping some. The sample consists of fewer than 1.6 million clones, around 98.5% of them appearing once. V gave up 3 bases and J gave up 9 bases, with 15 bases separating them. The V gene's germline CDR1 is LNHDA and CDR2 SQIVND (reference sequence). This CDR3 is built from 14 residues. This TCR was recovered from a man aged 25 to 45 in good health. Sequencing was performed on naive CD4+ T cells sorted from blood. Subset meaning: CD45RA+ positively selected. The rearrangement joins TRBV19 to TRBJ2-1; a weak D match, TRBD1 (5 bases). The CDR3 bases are TGTGCCAGTAGTATCGGACAACGACATGGTGAGCAGTTCTTC. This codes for CASSIGQRHGEQFF.